A selection of T cell receptor beta chains follows, all from one sample in a study of lymphopenia after photon versus proton radiotherapy. Produced via immunoSEQ multiplex PCR; TCRdb's table is partial and in-frame only. There are around 16,000 clones in the sample; about 88% occur only once, and roughly 55% lies in the top ten. Sequences were derived from peripheral blood, sampled from a patient treated with proton-based radiotherapy. These receptors all stem from a woman aged 55-70 years with cholangiocarcinoma. Some clones in this sample may be carry-over from other donors' samples. Both conserved end residues are part of each CDR3. Clone size appears in some rows only: once, few, many, or a class for an expanded clone.

V gene	J gene	clone size	CDR3 protein
TRBV19	TRBJ2-1	-	CASSPASRAYNEQFF
TRBV7-6	TRBJ2-1	-	CASSLARGAGGSYNEQFF
TRBV27	TRBJ2-1	-	CASSLAGVGEQFF
TRBV27	TRBJ1-5	few	CASSLSRGNQPQHF
TRBV2	TRBJ2-4	-	CASLEQPIAKNIQYF
TRBV6-5	TRBJ1-1	once	CASSYYWAVGNTEAFF
TRBV5-8	TRBJ1-5	-	CASSLGGAVWGQPQHF
TRBV29-1	TRBJ1-1	-	CSVGQGVRGAFF
TRBV19	TRBJ1-3	-	CASSLRTSGNTIYF
TRBV6-5	TRBJ1-2	-	CASSYQGANYGYTF
TRBV7-9	TRBJ2-2	-	CASSPGTANTGELFF
TRBV18	TRBJ2-7	few	CASSPPSPYEQYF
TRBV4-1	TRBJ1-2	-	CASSHGTGLPNYGYTF
TRBV10-1	TRBJ2-7	-	CASSDSSKTRELNEQYF
TRBV5-1	TRBJ2-7	-	CASSWDYHEQYF
TRBV5-1	TRBJ2-2	once	CASSSRGILGTGELFF
TRBV29-1	TRBJ2-5	-	CSVEKQGPETQYF
TRBV2	TRBJ2-5	once	CASRGDAESQYF
TRBV11-2	TRBJ2-4	-	CASSSGAQQYF
TRBV7-9	TRBJ1-2	few	CASSARTFNGYTF
TRBV11-3	TRBJ1-1	-	CASSSGGGGTEAFF
TRBV6-5	TRBJ1-2	-	CASSGPSRDRSGYTF
TRBV7-3	TRBJ2-7	-	CASSLTSGGVYEQYF
TRBV7-9	TRBJ2-7	once	CASSSRQGNYYEQYF
TRBV6-1	TRBJ1-2	-	CASSEARGAYGYTF